The 21 T cell receptor beta chains in this list originate from one sample, sequenced in a study of shared clonotypes between healthy human individuals. Naive CD8 cells, CD45RO-negative and positively selected for CCR7, excluded terminally differentiated effector memory CD45RA+ cells. Profiling relied on immunoSEQ multiplex PCR, and the TCRdb table lists in-frame clones only, not all of them. The sample consists of 600,000 or so clones, about 95% of them appearing once. Sequencing used naive CD8+ T cells sorted from blood. The receptors shown here come from a woman aged 25 to 39 in good health.

DNA for the CDR3: TGTGCCAGCAGTGAATCCGGGATGATCACAGATACGCAGTATTTT. It translates to CASSESGMITDTQYF. The chain uses TRBV6-1 and TRBJ2-3, with D possibly being TRBD2 (5 bases). The length of the CDR3 is 15 residues. The germline V and J ends were trimmed by 2 bases and 2 bases, with 11 bases remaining between them. Germline V gene sequence: CDR1 MNHNS, CDR2 SASEGT.

This sequence joins TRBV10-1 and TRBJ2-3; D unclear. The CDR3 is made up of 15 amino acids. CDR1 WNHNN and CDR2 SYGVQD come from the germline V gene (reference sequence). The V end lost 1 base, the J end lost 4 bases, and 12 bases lay between the germline ends. This chain's CDR3 is CASSELLGVSDTQYF. The CDR3, as DNA: TGCGCCAGCAGTGAGTTATTAGGAGTCTCAGATACGCAGTATTTT.

This chain uses TRBV27 with TRBJ2-7; the match to TRBD2 covers 7 bases. Trimming cost V 3 bases and J 2 bases; bases outside gene matches: 7. The CDR3 is made up of 15 amino acids. Germline values: CDR1 MNHEY, CDR2 SMNVEV (reference sequence). The CDR3 loop is CASSFYQRGTYEQYF. The CDR3 DNA is TGTGCCAGCAGTTTTTACCAGCGGGGTACCTACGAGCAGTACTTC.

V gene TRBV28 combines with J gene TRBJ2-7; the match to TRBD2 covers 8 bases. The germline V gene has CDR1 MDHEN and CDR2 SYDVKM. V trimming: 4 bases; J trimming: 1 base; junction bases outside the gene matches: 6. The CDR3 runs 15 residues. CDR3 nucleotides: TGTGCCAGCAGTTCCGGGACTAGTCCGTCCTACGAGCAGTACTTC. It specifies CASSSGTSPSYEQYF.

The J gene is TRBJ2-4, the V gene TRBV19; D unresolved. The CDR3 has 14 residues. Germline-derived CDR1 and CDR2 are LNHDA and SQIVND (reference sequence). V gave up 3 bases and J gave up 0 bases, with 6 bases separating them. CDR3 DNA: TGTGCCAGTAGTATCACAATAGCCAAAAACATTCAGTACTTC. This encodes CASSITIAKNIQYF.

CDR3 sequence reads: CSVGGLEETQYF. Here the CDR3 DNA reads TGCAGCGTCGGGGGGTTAGAGGAGACCCAGTACTTC. The chain carries TRBV29-1 and TRBJ2-5, with 7 bases matching TRBD2. Germline lookup yields CDR1 SQVTM and CDR2 ANQGSEA. There are 12 residues in the CDR3. Trimming removed 6 bases from V and 5 bases from J; junction bases left unmatched: 6.

This chain joins TRBV9 and TRBJ1-5; perhaps TRBD1 as D (5 bases). Looked up from germline, CDR1 is SGDLS and CDR2 is YYNGEE. The CDR3 spans 14 residues. Trimming took off 0 bases at V and 7 bases at J, with 11 bases between the two ends. CDR3 bases: TGTGCCAGCAGCGTAGTGGCAGACAGACAGCCCCAGCATTTT. Translated, it gives CASSVVADRQPQHF.

The rearrangement links TRBV28 to TRBJ1-2; no clear D gene. The CDR3 is made up of 14 amino acids. CDR1 and CDR2 (germline): MDHEN, SYDVKM. Trimming pared 3 bases from V and 2 bases from J, leaving 10 bases between. Here the CDR3 DNA reads TGTGCCAGCAGTTTTGTGATCCGAAACTATGGCTACACCTTC. It yields the protein CASSFVIRNYGYTF.

The V gene is TRBV5-6, the J gene TRBJ2-1; TRBD2 aligns across 7 bases. With 4 bases clipped from V and 4 bases from J, the junction kept 14 bases outside the gene matches. CDR3 length: 17 residues. Germline CDR1 and CDR2: SGHDT and YYEEEE. The CDR3 protein is CASSGWASGRTYNEQFF. The CDR3 coding sequence is TGTGCCAGCAGCGGGTGGGCTAGCGGAAGGACTTACAATGAGCAGTTCTTC.

This sequence joins TRBV2 and TRBJ2-1, with 10 positions matching TRBD2. The V gene end was trimmed by 6 bases and the J gene end by 3 bases; junction bases not matched to a gene: 2. The CDR3 has 14 amino acids. In germline, CDR1 is SNHLY, CDR2 FYNNEI. CDR3 residues: CASSLAGGYNEQFF. The CDR3 DNA reads TGTGCCAGCAGCTTAGCGGGAGGCTACAATGAGCAGTTCTTC.

This clone was observed once. J is TRBJ1-3 and V is TRBV29-1; D is undetermined. Germline V gene lookup returns CDR1 SQVTM and CDR2 ANQGSEA. Trimming removed 3 bases at V and 0 bases at J, with 6 bases between. The length of the CDR3 is 13 residues. The CDR3 loop is CSVDSDSGNTIYF. CDR3 coding DNA: TGCAGCGTTGACTCGGACTCTGGAAACACCATATATTTT.

V and J are TRBV7-7 and TRBJ2-7; 11 nucleotides agree with TRBD2. Trimming removed 6 bases from V and 6 bases from J; junction bases left unmatched: 10. This CDR3 has 15 amino acids. Germline V gene sequence: CDR1 SSHAT, CDR2 FNYEAQ (reference sequence). CDR3 amino acids: CASRKLAGDRCEQYF. Written as DNA, the CDR3 is TGTGCCAGCAGGAAACTAGCGGGGGACAGGTGCGAGCAGTACTTC.

This clone was observed a few times. The chain couples TRBV5-6 to TRBJ1-1; D ambiguous. Germline CDR1 and CDR2: SGHDT and YYEEEE. Trimming cost V 0 bases and J 5 bases, with 5 bases left between them. This CDR3 contains 12 residues. CDR3 sequence reads: CASSLGATEAFF. CDR3 sequence (DNA): TGTGCCAGCAGCTTGGGGGCGACTGAAGCTTTCTTT.

The rearrangement joins TRBV20-1 to TRBJ2-3; D is ambiguous. V dropped 7 bases and J dropped 6 bases, with 11 bases sitting between them. The length of the CDR3 is 11 residues. Germline V gene sequence: CDR1 DFQATT, CDR2 SNEGSKA (reference sequence). The CDR3 sequence: CSVPLLDTQYF. CDR3 bases: TGCAGTGTCCCCCTGTTGGATACGCAGTATTTT.

The chain is built from TRBV27 and TRBJ2-7, with D tentatively TRBD2 (5 bases). The CDR3 loop spans 14 amino acids. Germline CDR1 reads MNHEY; CDR2 reads SMNVEV (reference sequence). Trimming took off 0 bases at V and 6 bases at J, with 12 bases between the two ends. The CDR3 coding sequence is TGTGCCAGCAGTTTATCCGGGGTCGTCGGCGAGCAGTACTTC. This encodes CASSLSGVVGEQYF.

This chain links TRBV15 with TRBJ2-2, with a weak D call TRBD1 (6 bases). The CDR3 runs to 17 residues. V was trimmed by 0 bases and J by 1 base, leaving 12 bases between them. Germline V lookup: CDR1 LNHNV, CDR2 YYDKDF (reference sequence). CDR3 residues: CATSRDLSTGNTGELFF. The DNA of the CDR3 is TGTGCCACCAGCAGAGATCTCTCGACAGGGAACACCGGGGAGCTGTTTTTT.

This rearrangement joins TRBV4-1 to TRBJ1-5, with D tentatively TRBD1 (5 bases). Germline lookup yields CDR1 MGHRA and CDR2 YSYEKL. Deletions cut 1 base from V and 1 base from J, with 8 bases between. The CDR3 extends over 15 amino acids. The CDR3 DNA reads as TGCGCCAGCAGCCAAGGTGCAGGGAGCAATCAGCCCCAGCATTTT. Protein sequence: CASSQGAGSNQPQHF.

The chain carries TRBV5-5 and TRBJ1-1; no definite D call. The CDR3 covers 13 residues. CDR1 and CDR2 (germline): SGHKS, YYEKEE (reference sequence). Trimming pared 1 base from V and 1 base from J, leaving 5 bases between. The CDR3 loop is CASSLWPNTEAFF. The CDR3 DNA is TGTGCCAGCAGCTTGTGGCCGAACACTGAAGCTTTCTTT.

This clone has only one observation. The V call is TRBV19, the J call TRBJ2-1, with TRBD2 matching 12 bases. This CDR3 contains 15 residues. Trimming took 5 bases from V and 6 from J; bases not matched to a gene: 5. Germline CDR1 LNHDA, CDR2 SQIVND (reference sequence). CDR3 in DNA: TGTGCCAGTAGTCGACTAGCGGGAGTTTCCAATGAGCAGTTCTTC. Its protein product is CASSRLAGVSNEQFF.

This clone has more than one count but fewer than ten. V gene TRBV7-9 combines with J gene TRBJ1-2, with 11 bases that match TRBD1. Germline lookup yields CDR1 SEHNR and CDR2 FQNEAQ (reference sequence). J lost 6 bases, V lost 3 bases, and 3 bases had no gene match. This CDR3 has 14 residues. For the CDR3, the DNA is TGTGCCAGCAGCTTGTTGGGACAGGGGGATGGCTACACCTTC. Its protein is CASSLLGQGDGYTF.

The chain employs TRBV7-9 and TRBJ2-6; D is uncertain. Trimming shortened V by 0 bases and J by 3 bases, and 12 bases separated the two germline ends. The CDR3 contains 17 residues. Germline CDR1 is SEHNR and CDR2 is FQNEAQ (reference sequence). The CDR3 spells CASSLATDLHGANVLTF. The CDR3 DNA reads as TGTGCCAGCAGCTTAGCCACGGACCTTCATGGGGCCAACGTCCTGACTTTC.